This is a list of T cell receptor beta chains from one sample in a study of T-cell reconstitution after alpha-beta-depleted transplantation in children. TCRdb recomputed calls from the PCR reads with MiXCR, one row per CDR3 protein. The sample lists hundreds of thousands of distinct CDR3 sequences, around 13% occurring once. Sequenced here: PBMCs, sampled before TCRalphabeta/CD19-depleted stem cell transplant. The receptors stem from a girl aged 2-10 years with congenital amegakaryocytic thrombocytopenia, due to receive a stem cell transplant. The CDR3 runs from the conserved cysteine through the conserved F or W. A D gene is named only where the DNA matches it firmly. Size values are once, few and many counts, or a class for expanded clones, and some rows have none.

TRBJ2-7,TRBV6-5,TRBD1,many,CASSLDRGKYEQYF,TGTGCCAGCAGTTTGGACAGGGGTAAATACGAGCAGTACTTC
TRBJ2-1,TRBV5-1,.,.,CASSQAVNNEQFF,TGCGCCAGCAGCCAGGCCGTGAACAATGAGCAGTTCTTC
TRBJ2-7,TRBV20-1,.,.,CSARDFVGAYEQYF,TGCAGTGCTAGAGATTTTGTCGGAGCCTACGAGCAGTACTTC
TRBJ1-2,TRBV12-3/TRBV12-4,.,.,CASSSAARYGYTF,TGTGCCAGCAGTTCGGCAGCCCGCTATGGCTACACCTTC
TRBJ1-4,TRBV5-1,.,many,CASSLRPQGTNEKLFF,TGCGCCAGCAGCTTGAGACCCCAGGGCACTAATGAAAAACTGTTTTTT
TRBJ2-1,TRBV12-3/TRBV12-4,TRBD2,few,CASSLALLASGRNEQFF,TGTGCCAGCAGTTTAGCGCTCCTGGCTAGCGGGAGGAATGAGCAGTTCTTC
TRBJ1-4,TRBV7-8,.,many,CASSLGFLNRPHEKLFF,TGTGCCAGCAGCTTAGGTTTCTTAAACCGACCTCACGAAAAACTGTTTTTT
TRBJ2-7,TRBV7-9,TRBD2,few,CASSLGGTSGSQYF,TGTGCCAGCAGCTTAGGCGGGACTAGCGGATCGCAGTACTTC
TRBJ1-5,TRBV20-1,TRBD1,few,CSAIGQEITSNQPQHF,TGCAGTGCCATCGGACAGGAGATCACTAGCAATCAGCCCCAGCATTTT
TRBJ2-1,TRBV12-3/TRBV12-4,TRBD2,many,CASGLGTRTYNEQFF,TGTGCCAGCGGTCTCGGGACTAGAACCTACAATGAGCAGTTCTTC